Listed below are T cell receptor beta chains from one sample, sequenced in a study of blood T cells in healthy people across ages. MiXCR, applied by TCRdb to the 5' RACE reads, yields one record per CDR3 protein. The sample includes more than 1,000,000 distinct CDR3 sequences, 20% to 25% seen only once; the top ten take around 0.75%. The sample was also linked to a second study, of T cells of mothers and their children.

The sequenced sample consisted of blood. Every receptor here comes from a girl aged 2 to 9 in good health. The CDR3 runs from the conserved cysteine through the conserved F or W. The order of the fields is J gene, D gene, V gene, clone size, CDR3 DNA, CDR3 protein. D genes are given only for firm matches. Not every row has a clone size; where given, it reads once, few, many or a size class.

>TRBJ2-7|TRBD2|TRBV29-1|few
TGCAGCGCTTGGGATACGGGGGGTGGCGAGCAGTACTTC
CSAWDTGGGEQYF
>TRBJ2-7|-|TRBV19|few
TGTGCCAGTAGTATCGGGGATAGCGGCTACGAGCAGTACTTC
CASSIGDSGYEQYF
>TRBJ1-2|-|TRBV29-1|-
TGCAGCGTTGATTGGTCAGAGGAGCGCCACACCTTC
CSVDWSEERHTF
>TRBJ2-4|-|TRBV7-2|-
TGTGCCAGCAGCTTACTCGCCCAATCCTTCGAGGGCAAAAACATTCAGTACTTC
CASSLLAQSFEGKNIQYF
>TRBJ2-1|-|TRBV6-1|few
TGTGCCACCGACGATTCCTACAATGAGCAGTTCTTC
CATDDSYNEQFF
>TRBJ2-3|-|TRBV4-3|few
TGCGCCAGCAGCCAAGATCGGCCTACAGATACGCAGTATTTT
CASSQDRPTDTQYF
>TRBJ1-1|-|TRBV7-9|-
TGTGCCAGCAGACCCCCTTTGGGGGATGAGAAAACTGAAGCTTTCTTT
CASRPPLGDEKTEAFF
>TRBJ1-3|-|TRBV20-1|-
TGCAGTGCTAGGGTTACAGCCTCTGGAAACACCATATATTTT
CSARVTASGNTIYF
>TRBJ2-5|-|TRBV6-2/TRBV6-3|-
TGTGCCAGCAGTCATACAACGGAAACCCAGTACTTC
CASSHTTETQYF
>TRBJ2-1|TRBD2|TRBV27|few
TGTGCCAGCAGTTCCGCCGGGACTAGGGTGGGGAATGAGCAGTTCTTC
CASSSAGTRVGNEQFF
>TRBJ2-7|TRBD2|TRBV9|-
TGTGCCAGCAGCGTAGGTACTAGCGGGGGCCACGAGCAGTACTTC
CASSVGTSGGHEQYF
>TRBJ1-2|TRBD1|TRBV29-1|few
TGCAGCGTGGGAACGGGGACAGAACCCTATGGCTACACCTTC
CSVGTGTEPYGYTF
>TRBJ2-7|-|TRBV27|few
TGTGCCAGCAGTGGACAGGGAGGGGGGCTCTACGAGCAGTACTTC
CASSGQGGGLYEQYF
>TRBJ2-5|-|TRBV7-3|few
TGTGCCAGCAGCTTGGGCCTCTGGGAGACCCAGTACTTC
CASSLGLWETQYF
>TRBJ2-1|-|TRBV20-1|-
TGCAGTGCTACCTCTAGCGCCTACTACAATGAGCAGTTCTTC
CSATSSAYYNEQFF
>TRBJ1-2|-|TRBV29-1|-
TGCAGCGTCCGGGACTCCGCCGTTGGGGGTGGCTACACCTTC
CSVRDSAVGGGYTF
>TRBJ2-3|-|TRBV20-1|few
TGCAGTGCTAGGGGGGCTAGCGTCGGGCCAGATACGCAGTATTTT
CSARGASVGPDTQYF
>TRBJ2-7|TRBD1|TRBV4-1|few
TGCGCCAGCAGCCATGACCTCCGGGACAGCTCCTACGAGCAGTACTTC
CASSHDLRDSSYEQYF
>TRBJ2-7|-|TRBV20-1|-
TGCAGTGCTAGAGATTGGACTGATAGCTCCTACGAGCAGTACTTC
CSARDWTDSSYEQYF
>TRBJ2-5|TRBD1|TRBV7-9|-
TGTGCCAGCAGCTTAGAAGGACAGGGGGCAGAGACCCAGTACTTC
CASSLEGQGAETQYF
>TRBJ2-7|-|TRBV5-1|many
TGCGCCAGCAGCTCAGGACAGTTACTTTACGAGCAGTACTTC
CASSSGQLLYEQYF
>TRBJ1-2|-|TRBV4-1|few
TGCGCCAGCAGCCAAGATGCAGCCGACAGAATGATGGTCTATGGCTACACCTTC
CASSQDAADRMMVYGYTF
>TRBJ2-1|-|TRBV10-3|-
TGTGCCATCAGTGAGTCGATAGGCAATGAGCAGTTCTTC
CAISESIGNEQFF
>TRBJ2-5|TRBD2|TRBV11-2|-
TGTGCCAGCAGCTTAGTACTAGCGATACGCGAGACCCAGTACTTC
CASSLVLAIRETQYF
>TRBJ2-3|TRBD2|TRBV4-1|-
TGCGCCAGCAGCCAGATAGCGGGCGCAGATACGCAGTATTTT
CASSQIAGADTQYF
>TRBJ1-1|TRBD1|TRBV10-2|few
TGCGCCAGCAGTGAGGAACAGGGGGCTGAAGCTTTCTTT
CASSEEQGAEAFF
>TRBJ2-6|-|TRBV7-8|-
TGTGCCAGCAGCACCGAGAGCTCTGGGGCCAACGTCCTGACTTTC
CASSTESSGANVLTF
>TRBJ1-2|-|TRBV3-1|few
TGTGCCAGCAGCCAAGAGGCGCGGCAACATGGCTACACCTTC
CASSQEARQHGYTF
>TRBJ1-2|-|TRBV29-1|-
TGCAGCGCGCAGGGTAGTTCCTCCTATGGCTACACCTTC
CSAQGSSSYGYTF
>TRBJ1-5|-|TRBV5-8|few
TGTGCCAGCAGCCCTAGGACCTTTAATCAGCCCCAGCATTTT
CASSPRTFNQPQHF
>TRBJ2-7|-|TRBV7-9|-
TGTGCCAGCAGCTCCCCCGGGGGAACCGAGCAGTACTTC
CASSSPGGTEQYF